This TCR beta chain is drawn from a study of PD-1 blockade in classical Hodgkin lymphoma. Study-wide results and caveats: Relapsed/refractory patients reportedly had the lowest baseline TCR diversity, below newly diagnosed patients, who were below healthy donors. Patients with an early start, nivolumab under 1 year after ASCT, were excluded.

Profiled with immunoSEQ multiplex PCR; TCRdb holds only in-frame clones, not every one. The sample comprises 9,500 to 12,000 clones, approximately 84% of which are singletons, and under 40% rests with the top ten. The V and J ends lost 3 bases and 1 base, in that order; junction bases with no gene match: 4. Germline V gives CDR1 SGHDT, CDR2 YYEEEE. The CDR3 runs to 15 residues. In every patient, relapse followed autologous stem cell transplantation, while exposure to brentuximab vedotin differed. About this clone: Its antigen is as yet unknown.

This specimen consisted of peripheral blood mononuclear cells (PBMCs), obtained at baseline. V and J are TRBV5-6 and TRBJ2-5; 9 nucleotides match TRBD2. The sequence derives from a human donor with classical Hodgkin lymphoma. The CDR3 sequence is CASSSRAGGQETQYF. CDR3 DNA sequence: TGTGCCAGCAGCTCTAGAGCGGGGGGCCAAGAGACCCAGTACTTC.